Listed below are T cell receptor beta chains from one sample, sequenced in a study of identical twins. TCRdb itself ran the 5' RACE reads through MiXCR, one entry per CDR3 protein. The data hold 1.5 million to 2 million distinct CDR3 sequences, with around a third observed a single time. The sample was cord blood. All receptors derive from a newborn girl in good health. Each CDR3 is given with its conserved first and last residue. The D gene is left open where the match is weak. Expanded clones get a size class; other rows say once, few or many, or leave the size out.

d_call	j_call	v_call	cdr3_length	clone_size	cdr3_nt	cdr3_aa
TRBD1	TRBJ2-5	TRBV20-1	16	.	TGCAGTGCTGGGCGAGGGACAGGGGTTTTTGGAGAGACCCAGTACTTC	CSAGRGTGVFGETQYF
TRBD2	TRBJ2-5	TRBV29-1	17	.	TGCAGCGTTGAAGCCCATCCGGGACTAGGATTAGGAGAGACCCAGGACTTC	CSVEAHPGLGLGETQDF
TRBD1	TRBJ2-7	TRBV5-4	14	.	TGTGCCAGCAGCTACAGGGGAAAAAACTACGAGCAGTACTTC	CASSYRGKNYEQYF
.	TRBJ1-5	TRBV19	13	.	TGTGCCAGTAGGAACAGGGTGGATCAGCCCCAGCATTTT	CASRNRVDQPQHF
.	TRBJ1-4	TRBV5-6	14	.	TGTGCCAGCAGCGACGGTGCATCGAATGAAAAACTGTTTTTT	CASSDGASNEKLFF
.	TRBJ1-4	TRBV5-8	16	.	TGTGCCAGCAGCGGCGGAGGTGGAGTAACTAATGAAAAACTGTTTTTT	CASSGGGGVTNEKLFF
.	TRBJ2-3	TRBV20-1	14	few	TGCAGTGCTAGGAGGGCGGCCCTCACAGATACGCAGTATTTT	CSARRAALTDTQYF
.	TRBJ1-2	TRBV2	12	.	TGTGCCAGCAGGGTTTGGAACTCAGGCTACACCTTC	CASRVWNSGYTF
.	TRBJ2-7	TRBV19	13	.	TGTGCCAGTAGCCAGAGCTCCTACAATGAGCAGTACTTC	CASSQSSYNEQYF
.	TRBJ1-6	TRBV20-1	13	.	TGCAGTGCTGTCGGACCTTATAATTCACCCCTCCACTTT	CSAVGPYNSPLHF
.	TRBJ2-1	TRBV7-2	15	few	TGTGCCAGCAGCCGCTCGGGGGCCCTTTACAATGAGCAGTTCTTC	CASSRSGALYNEQFF
.	TRBJ2-7	TRBV20-1	13	few	TGCAGTGCTAGAGGACAGGTGACCTACGAGCAGTACTTC	CSARGQVTYEQYF
TRBD2	TRBJ2-5	TRBV4-2	16	.	TGTGCCAGCAGCCAAGGGACTAGCGGGGGGCCAGAGACCCAGTACTTC	CASSQGTSGGPETQYF
TRBD2	TRBJ2-3	TRBV3-1	15	.	TGTGCCAGCAGCTTCCTAGCGGGGGCAGCAGATACGCAGTATTTT	CASSFLAGAADTQYF
.	TRBJ2-7	TRBV10-1	11	few	TGCGCCAGCAGTTGCGCTTACGAGCAGTACTTC	CASSCAYEQYF
.	TRBJ2-7	TRBV21-1	15	few	TGTGCCAGCAGCAAACGACAGGGCTGCCTCGACGAGCAGTACTTC	CASSKRQGCLDEQYF
.	TRBJ1-2	TRBV20-1	12	.	TGCAGTGCTAAAAGGGGGGACTATGGCTACACCTTC	CSAKRGDYGYTF
.	TRBJ1-2	TRBV6-6	14	many	TGTGCCAGCAGTTACTCGGCCCTCAACTATGGCTACACCTTC	CASSYSALNYGYTF
TRBD1	TRBJ1-5	TRBV12-3/TRBV12-4	14	once	TGTGCCAGCAGCGGACAGGGAGGCAATCAGCCCCGGCATTTT	CASSGQGGNQPRHF
TRBD1	TRBJ2-3	TRBV7-2	14	few	TGTGCCAGCAGCTACCGGGACAGGCTGGATACGCAGTATTTT	CASSYRDRLDTQYF
.	TRBJ2-3	TRBV29-1	13	.	TGCAGCGTTCCCAGGGTAGGGACAGATACGCAGTATTTT	CSVPRVGTDTQYF
TRBD1	TRBJ1-2	TRBV11-2	16	.	TGTGCCAGCAGCTTAGGACACAGGGGGCCGAACTATGGCTACACCTTC	CASSLGHRGPNYGYTF
.	TRBJ2-1	TRBV25-1	15	.	TGTGCCAGCAGCCCCAAGTTGCGGGATGACAATGAGCAGTTCTTC	CASSPKLRDDNEQFF
.	TRBJ2-7	TRBV25-1	13	few	TGTGCCGAGATCGAATTAGAGGTTTACGAGCAGTACTTC	CAEIELEVYEQYF
.	TRBJ1-5	TRBV20-1	13	.	TGCAGTGCTAGTGAGTCCTTCAATCAGCCCCAGCATTTT	CSASESFNQPQHF
.	TRBJ2-7	TRBV3-1	13	.	TGTGCCAGCAGCCAGCTGGGGCTACGCGAGCAGTACTTC	CASSQLGLREQYF
TRBD1	TRBJ1-6	TRBV7-2	17	few	TGTGCCAGCAGCCCAGGGGGTTATGGTCGGGATAATTCACCCCTCCACTTT	CASSPGGYGRDNSPLHF
TRBD1	TRBJ2-1	TRBV29-1	16	few	TGCAGCGCGCGGGACAGGGGGCGGGTAACATACAATGAGCAGTTCTTC	CSARDRGRVTYNEQFF
.	TRBJ1-5	TRBV28	15	few	TGTGCCAGCAGTTTACCCAGGGATGGTGATCAGCCCCAGCATTTT	CASSLPRDGDQPQHF
TRBD2	TRBJ2-3	TRBV11-2	16	few	TGTGCCAGCAGCTCGACCCTTAGCGGGAATGCTAATACGCAGTATTTT	CASSSTLSGNANTQYF
TRBD2	TRBJ2-1	TRBV18	15	.	TGTGCCAGCTCACCCCTGCCGGGGGGTTGGAATGAGCAGTTCTTC	CASSPLPGGWNEQFF
TRBD1	TRBJ2-1	TRBV5-1	15	many	TGCGCCAGCAGCGGAGGACAGGGCTCCTACAATGAGCAGTTCTTC	CASSGGQGSYNEQFF
.	TRBJ2-3	TRBV7-9	13	.	TGTGCCAGCAGCTTACCCTCCGGGACTCCGCAGTATTTT	CASSLPSGTPQYF
TRBD2	TRBJ2-1	TRBV20-1	14	.	TGCGGTGCTCCCCGGCTAGCGGGGGAGTACGAGCAGTTCTTC	CGAPRLAGEYEQFF
TRBD1	TRBJ2-5	TRBV7-9	14	.	TGTGCCAGCAGCTATGCACAGGGGGTGGAGACCCAGTACTTC	CASSYAQGVETQYF